The entry below describes one TCR beta chain. Its antigen is not known. The sample originates from a study of a mutant IDH1 vaccine in newly diagnosed glioma. Study-level information: Patients received eight vaccinations in weeks 1, 3, 5, 7, 11, 15, 19, 23. Sex distribution of treated patients was around 62% male and roughly 38% female; mean age was around 40 years.

The CDR3 length is 14 residues. CDR1 LNHDA and CDR2 SQIVND come from the germline V gene (reference sequence). Whole-study results and caveats: Immune responses induced by the vaccine were seen in 80% to 95% of patients, spanning multiple MHC alleles.

Here immunoSEQ multiplex PCR was the method, and the copy in TCRdb shows in-frame clones only, minus some. The repertoire consists of approximately 79,000 clones, with around 85% occurring once and the leading ten covering over 0.6%. Time point reported: week 23, last vaccination. Topical imiquimod was applied with each vaccine dose, which held 300 ug of mutant IDH1 20-mer peptide. Sequences were derived from PBMCs, sampled from a glioma patient whose treatment included an IDH1 peptide vaccine. This sequence joins TRBV19 and TRBJ2-5, with 7 nucleotides matching TRBD2. The end of the DNA aligns better with TRBJ2-7, so the J call may be wrong. This receptor was obtained from a woman between 45 and 65 years old with glioma. The CDR3, as DNA: TGTGCCAGTAGTAGCGGGAGAGGAGGCTACGAGCAGTACTTC. Translated: CASSSGRGGYEQYF.